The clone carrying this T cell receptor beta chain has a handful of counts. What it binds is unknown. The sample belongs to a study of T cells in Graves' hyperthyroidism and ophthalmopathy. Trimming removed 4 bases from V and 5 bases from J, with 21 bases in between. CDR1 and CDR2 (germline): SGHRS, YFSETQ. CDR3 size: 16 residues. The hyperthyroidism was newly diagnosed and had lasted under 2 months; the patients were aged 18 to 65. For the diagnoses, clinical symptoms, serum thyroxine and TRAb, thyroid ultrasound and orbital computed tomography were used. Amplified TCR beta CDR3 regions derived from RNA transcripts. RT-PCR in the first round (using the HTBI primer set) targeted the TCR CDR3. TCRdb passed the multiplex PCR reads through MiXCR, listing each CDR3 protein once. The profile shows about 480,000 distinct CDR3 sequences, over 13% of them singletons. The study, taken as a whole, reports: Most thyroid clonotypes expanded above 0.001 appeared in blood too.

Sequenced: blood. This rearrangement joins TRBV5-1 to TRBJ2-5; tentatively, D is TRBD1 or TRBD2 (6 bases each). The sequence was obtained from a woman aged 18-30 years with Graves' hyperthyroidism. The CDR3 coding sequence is TGCGCCAGCAGCCTGGGGGCCCGACTAGTCATGGAGACCCAGTACTTC. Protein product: CASSLGARLVMETQYF.